The next 16 T cell receptor beta chains were all read from a single sample in a study of shared clonotypes between healthy human individuals (dated by TCRdb to 2019 to 2021). The method behind the library was the immunoSEQ multiplex PCR assay. In its TCRdb copy, this immuneACCESS table keeps in-frame sequences only and misses some clones. Where compared with another copy, unresolved V genes explain less than half of these, and the others have no known cause. A total of some 1,400,000 clones appear in this sample, over 95% of them only once. The top ten clonotypes cover 1% to 1.5% of the sample. Sequencing was done on a sample of naive CD4+ T cells sorted from blood. The cell subset or site label for this specimen denotes: CD45RA+ positively selected. Source of these receptors: a man in his thirties or forties in good health.

The chain recombines TRBV4-3 with TRBJ2-5, with 12 positions matching TRBD1. J gave up 4 bases and V 0 bases, and 12 bases lay outside the gene matches. Germline V lookup: CDR1 LGHNA, CDR2 YSLEER. The CDR3 has 19 amino acids. This chain's CDR3 is CASSQDLRDRGHGGETQYF. CDR3 nucleotides: TGCGCCAGCAGCCAAGATCTGCGGGACAGGGGGCATGGGGGAGAGACCCAGTACTTC.

The chain has TRBV7-6 and TRBJ1-2; D may be TRBD1 (5 bases). The V end lost 1 base, the J end lost 8 bases, and 11 bases lay between the germline ends. The CDR3 length is 13 residues. CDR1 and CDR2 (germline): SGHVS, FNYEAQ. The CDR3 here is CASSLVTDRGYTF. Written as DNA, the CDR3 is TGTGCCAGCAGCTTAGTGACAGATCGGGGCTACACCTTC.

The V and J genes are TRBV2 and TRBJ2-7, with D hard to call. Trimming took 5 bases from V and 6 from J, leaving 5 bases between them. The CDR3 has 10 amino acids. The V gene's germline CDR1 is SNHLY and CDR2 FYNNEI. Written as DNA, the CDR3 is TGTGCCAGCAGTTTCTCCGAGCAGTACTTC. Amino acid sequence: CASSFSEQYF.

This clone was detected only once. This chain joins TRBV7-3 and TRBJ2-3, with 10 bases that match TRBD1. The germline CDR1 and CDR2 sequences are SGHTA and FQGTGA. V was clipped by 8 bases and J by 0 bases; unmatched bases: 5. CDR3 length: 15 amino acids. The CDR3 DNA reads as TGTGCCAGCGGCGACAGGGGGCTTAGCACAGATACGCAGTATTTT. Protein: CASGDRGLSTDTQYF.

The chain employs TRBV7-6 and TRBJ1-2, with D possibly being TRBD1 (5 bases). V gave up 5 bases and J gave up 6 bases, with 16 bases separating them. Germline V lookup: CDR1 SGHVS, CDR2 FNYEAQ. The CDR3 is 14 residues long. CDR3 DNA: TGTGCCAGCAGCCAGGAGGAGGGGAGCGATGGCTACACCTTC. It specifies CASSQEEGSDGYTF.

The V call is TRBV25-1, the J call TRBJ2-1, with no clear D. CDR3 length equals 13 residues. Deletions cut 1 base from V and 6 bases from J, with 7 bases between. Germline V lookup: CDR1 MGHDK, CDR2 SYGVNS. The CDR3 region is CASSELRRNEQFF. As DNA, the CDR3 is TGTGCCAGCAGTGAATTGCGGCGCAATGAGCAGTTCTTC.

The chain is built from TRBV11-2 and TRBJ2-1, with 11 bases lining up with TRBD2. Germline loops: CDR1 SGHAT, CDR2 FQNNGV. The CDR3 spans 17 residues. Trimming took 4 bases from V and 7 from J; bases not matched to a gene: 12. CDR3 loop: CASSSLIAGGFRNEQFF. In DNA form, the CDR3 reads TGTGCCAGCAGCTCGCTAATAGCGGGAGGGTTTAGGAATGAGCAGTTCTTC.

The V gene is TRBV7-3, the J gene TRBJ2-1; 8 bases line up with TRBD2. Germline V lookup: CDR1 SGHTA, CDR2 FQGTGA. This CDR3 has 14 residues. After removal of 4 bases from V and 3 bases from J, the junction contained 2 bases not matched to a gene. The CDR3 here is CASSSTSGYNEQFF. DNA of the CDR3: TGTGCCAGCAGCTCCACTAGCGGCTACAATGAGCAGTTCTTC.

This sequence joins TRBV10-2 and TRBJ2-1; 7 bases are shared with TRBD2. Trimming cost V 0 bases and J 0 bases; bases outside gene matches: 8. The CDR3 is 18 residues long. Germline CDR1 is WSHSY and CDR2 is SAAADI. In DNA form, the CDR3 reads TGCGCCAGCAGTGAGTCGACCCCGGGACTAAGCTCCTACAATGAGCAGTTCTTC. Protein: CASSESTPGLSSYNEQFF.

The rearrangement links TRBV7-2 to TRBJ2-3; D perhaps matches TRBD2 (5 bases). Deletions cut 1 base from V and 3 bases from J, with 17 bases between. Germline V gene data show CDR1 as SGHTA and CDR2 as FQGNSA. The CDR3 extends over 17 amino acids. The CDR3 DNA reads TGTGCCAGCAGCTTAGTTACGGGATTGCCAAAAACAGATACGCAGTATTTT. It yields the protein CASSLVTGLPKTDTQYF.

A remark on this clone: The same CDR3 can be traced to other DNA sequences in this sample. The rearrangement uses TRBV7-9 and TRBJ1-1; 7 nucleotides align to TRBD1. The CDR3 has 13 residues. Germline CDR1 and CDR2: SEHNR and FQNEAQ (reference sequence). Losses at the gene ends were 5 bases for V and 2 bases for J; bases not matched to a gene: 2. CDR3 nucleotides: TGTGCCAGCAGCCGGACAGGAAACACTGAAGCTTTCTTT. Its translation: CASSRTGNTEAFF. The full variable domain, in which reference TRBV7-9 and TRBJ1-1 provide the parts outside the CDR3, is DTGVSQNPRHKITKRGQNVTFRCDPISEHNRLYWYRQTLGQGPEFLTYFQNEAQLEKSRLLSDRFSAERPKGSFSTLEIQRTEQGDSAMYLCASSRTGNTEAFFGQGTRLTVV.

This rearrangement joins TRBV6-6 to TRBJ2-5; possible D gene TRBD1, 5 bases. Germline V gene sequence: CDR1 MNHNY, CDR2 SVGAGI (reference sequence). V lost 0 bases to trimming and J lost 5 bases, with 10 bases between them. The CDR3 has 14 residues. In DNA form, the CDR3 reads TGTGCCAGCAGTTACTCGGACATATCGGAGACCCAGTACTTC. Translating it yields CASSYSDISETQYF.

The J gene is TRBJ2-3, the V gene TRBV2; 8 positions agree with TRBD2. J was trimmed by 0 bases and V by 6 bases; bases with no gene match: 2. The CDR3 consists of 14 residues. CDR1 is SNHLY and CDR2 is FYNNEI in the germline V gene. The CDR3 DNA reads as TGTGCCAGCAGGGTAGCGGGAAGCACAGATACGCAGTATTTT. Translation gives CASRVAGSTDTQYF.

The rearrangement links TRBV7-8 to TRBJ2-1; D perhaps matches TRBD2 (6 bases). V was shortened by 7 bases and J by 4 bases, with 11 bases between the two germline ends. The germline gives CDR1 SGHVS, CDR2 FQNEAQ. This CDR3 has 13 amino acids. CDR3 coding DNA: TGTGCCAGCACCAAGACTAGTTACAATGAGCAGTTCTTC. This codes for CASTKTSYNEQFF.

About this clone: Other DNA sequences within the sample encode an identical CDR3. V usage is TRBV30 and J usage is TRBJ2-3, with D perhaps matching TRBD2 (5 bases). Trimming cost V 0 bases and J 3 bases, with 10 bases left between them. Germline lookup yields CDR1 GTSNPN and CDR2 SVGIG (reference sequence). The CDR3 sequence is 14 residues long. The DNA for the CDR3 is TGTGCCTGGAGTGTGGCGGGCGGGACAGATACGCAGTATTTT. Translation: CAWSVAGGTDTQYF.

The chain recombines TRBV7-9 with TRBJ2-5; D is unresolved. The CDR3 has 14 residues. Deletions cut 5 bases from V and 0 bases from J, with 10 bases between. The germline V gene encodes CDR1 SEHNR and CDR2 FQNEAQ (reference sequence). The CDR3 nucleotides read TGTGCCAGCAGCGGGGTAGTGTACCAAGAGACCCAGTACTTC. This sequence encodes CASSGVVYQETQYF. Full variable domain (remainder filled in from reference TRBV7-9 and TRBJ2-5): DTGVSQNPRHKITKRGQNVTFRCDPISEHNRLYWYRQTLGQGPEFLTYFQNEAQLEKSRLLSDRFSAERPKGSFSTLEIQRTEQGDSAMYLCASSGVVYQETQYFGPGTRLLVL.